Listed below are T cell receptor beta chains from one sample, sequenced in a study of metastatic and nonmetastatic thyroid tumors. Through MiXCR, TCRdb re-clonotyped the PCR reads. The sample comprises approximately 38,000 clones, under 40% of which are singletons, and about 15% rests with the top ten. The sequenced material came from tumor tissue. The origin of the receptors is a female donor with papillary thyroid cancer or a benign thyroid nodule (not recorded which). Some clones in this sample may be carry-over from other donors' samples. Both conserved end residues are part of each CDR3. Fields, in order: V gene, J gene, D gene, clone size, CDR3 protein, CDR3 DNA. A D gene is named only where the DNA matches it firmly. Clone size is stated in some rows and not others, as once, few, many or a class when expanded.

TRBV6-1	TRBJ2-2	TRBD2	.	CASSSGGRWSGELFF	TGTGCCAGCTCCTCGGGCGGGAGATGGAGCGGGGAGCTGTTTTTT
TRBV20-1	TRBJ2-2	.	.	CSARTDRPTGELFF	TGCAGTGCTAGAACTGACAGACCTACCGGGGAGCTGTTTTTT
TRBV7-9	TRBJ1-1	TRBD1	.	CAGGDRAGTEAFF	TGTGCCGGTGGGGACAGGGCGGGCACTGAAGCTTTCTTT
TRBV6-9	TRBJ2-7	.	few	CAPGPPHEQYF	TGCGCACCCGGGCCCCCCCACGAGCAGTACTTC
TRBV10-1	TRBJ2-1	.	once	CASSESPLGNEQFF	TGCGCCAGCAGTGAGTCTCCCTTGGGAAATGAGCAGTTCTTC
TRBV12-3/TRBV12-4	TRBJ1-2	TRBD1	.	CASSSQGGGYTF	TGTGCCAGCAGTTCGCAGGGGGGGGGCTACACCTTC
TRBV28	TRBJ2-7	TRBD2	few	CASSWAASGSAYEQYF	TGTGCCAGCAGCTGGGCCGCTAGCGGGAGCGCCTACGAGCAGTACTTC
TRBV5-1	TRBJ2-2	.	.	CASSFFGQGVNTGELFF	TGCGCCAGCAGCTTTTTCGGGCAGGGAGTTAACACCGGGGAGCTGTTTTTT
TRBV2	TRBJ1-6	.	few	CASSYLNSPLHF	TGTGCCAGCTCCTACCTTAATTCACCCCTCCACTTT
TRBV12-3/TRBV12-4	TRBJ2-2	.	.	CASSLYQRTGELFF	TGTGCCAGCAGTTTATATCAGCGTACCGGGGAGCTGTTTTTT
TRBV20-1	TRBJ2-3	.	.	CSASWGVSTDTQYF	TGCAGTGCTAGTTGGGGGGTAAGCACAGATACGCAGTATTTT
TRBV20-1	TRBJ2-3	.	.	CSTRTLLSTDTQYF	TGCAGTACACGAACCCTCCTGAGCACAGATACGCAGTATTTT
TRBV20-1	TRBJ2-7	.	.	CSALNWAVSYEQYF	TGCAGTGCACTTAACTGGGCCGTTTCCTACGAGCAGTACTTC
TRBV5-1	TRBJ2-7	.	.	CASSSGTSGDYEQYF	TGCGCCAGCAGCTCGGGGACTTCGGGTGACTACGAGCAGTACTTC
TRBV6-1	TRBJ2-7	TRBD1	.	CASRDRGGYEQYF	TGTGCCAGCAGGGACAGGGGAGGCTACGAGCAGTACTTC
TRBV6-2/TRBV6-3	TRBJ1-5	.	.	CAISLGQEPEHF	TGTGCCATCTCCTTAGGCCAGGAGCCCGAGCATTTT
TRBV20-1	TRBJ1-1	TRBD1	.	CSAREGQGKAFF	TGCAGTGCTAGAGAAGGACAGGGTAAAGCTTTCTTT
TRBV20-1	TRBJ2-1	TRBD2	few	CSVERSGTAYNEQFF	TGCAGTGTCGAAAGGAGCGGGACCGCCTACAATGAGCAGTTCTTC
TRBV6-5	TRBJ2-1	TRBD1	few	CASSFPTDRAGHEQFF	TGTGCCAGCAGTTTCCCGACGGACAGGGCAGGCCATGAGCAGTTCTTC
TRBV12-3/TRBV12-4	TRBJ1-4	.	few	CASSLGVINEKLFF	TGTGCCAGCAGTTTAGGGGTTATTAATGAAAAACTGTTTTTT
TRBV20-1	TRBJ1-2	.	.	CSASTREGYGYTF	TGCAGTGCCTCGACGCGGGAGGGCTATGGCTACACCTTC